The present T cell receptor (beta chain) was sequenced within a study of technical replicates of blood from several donors. Produced via immunoSEQ multiplex PCR; TCRdb's table is partial and in-frame only. The sample comprises fewer than 70,000 clones, just over 85% of which are singletons, and roughly 5.2% rests with the top ten. The material sequenced was PBMCs. The sequence was collected from a human donor in good health. Some clones in this sample may be carry-over from other donors' samples.

DNA for the CDR3: TGTGCCAGCAGCCCAGTCTTCAGGGGCAGGGGGAACGGGACCCAGTACTTC. It codes for CASSPVFRGRGNGTQYF. V and J are TRBV25-1 and TRBJ2-5; 7 nucleotides line up with TRBD1. This CDR3 is 17 amino acids long. The V segment lost 6 bases and the J segment 7 bases; nucleotides outside the gene matches: 20. Germline V gene lookup returns CDR1 MGHDK and CDR2 SYGVNS.